What follows are 30 T cell receptor beta chains derived from one specimen sequenced in a study of TIL therapy for anti-PD-1-resistant metastatic lung cancer. The immunoSEQ assay was v3. The table came from immunoSEQ multiplex PCR; TCRdb's copy has only in-frame clones and leaves some out. Here the sample spans about 36,000 clones, over 70% being singletons. Noted time point: pre-treatment sample, taken before nivolumab and TIL therapy. The sequencing here drew on blood, taken at baseline. The receptor set was obtained from a person aged 25-79 years with non-small cell lung cancer.

This clone has only one observation. The CDR3 nucleotides are TGTGCCAGCAGCTTTACAGGGCCGAATTCACCCCTCCACTTT. It encodes CASSFTGPNSPLHF. The genes are TRBV7-2 and TRBJ1-6; the D gene is possibly TRBD1 (6 bases). Trimming pared 3 bases from V and 7 bases from J, leaving 10 bases between. The CDR3 is 14 amino acids. Germline loops: CDR1 SGHTA, CDR2 FQGNSA.

This rearrangement joins TRBV28 to TRBJ2-1, with 9 bases identical to TRBD2. The CDR3 loop spans 17 amino acids. Losses at the gene ends were 6 bases for V and 8 bases for J; bases not matched to a gene: 17. Per germline, CDR1 MDHEN and CDR2 SYDVKM. CDR3 amino acids: CASSPQSLAGVLDEQFF. CDR3 in DNA: TGTGCCAGCAGCCCCCAGTCGTTAGCGGGAGTTTTGGATGAGCAGTTCTTC. Complete variable domain (other parts from reference TRBV28 and TRBJ2-1): DVKVTQSSRYLVKRTGEKVFLECVQDMDHENMFWYRQDPGLGLRLIYFSYDVKMKEKGDIPEGYSVSREKKERFSLILESASTNQTSMYLCASSPQSLAGVLDEQFFGPGTRLTVL.

The V gene is TRBV7-9, the J gene TRBJ2-7, with TRBD1 matching 7 bases. V lost 0 bases, J lost 2 bases, and 10 bases stayed unmatched. Germline assignment: CDR1 SEHNR and CDR2 FQNEAQ (reference sequence). The CDR3 extends over 17 amino acids. CDR3 residues: CASSLALDRAIAYEQYF. The CDR3 nucleotides read TGTGCCAGCAGCTTAGCACTCGACAGGGCTATTGCCTACGAGCAGTACTTC.

The chain combines TRBV5-1 with TRBJ2-3; D remains unclear. The CDR3 has 14 residues. V lost 1 base and J 3 bases, leaving 9 bases between the germline ends. Germline-derived CDR1 and CDR2 are SGHRS and YFSETQ. In DNA, the CDR3 is TGCGCCAGCAGCTTGTCTCTTGGGACAGATACGCAGTATTTT. Translation: CASSLSLGTDTQYF.

The chain joins TRBV7-2 to TRBJ2-6; D call uncertain. Trimming pared 3 bases from V and 0 bases from J, leaving 6 bases between. Germline-derived CDR1 and CDR2 are SGHTA and FQGNSA. The CDR3 extends over 15 amino acids. The CDR3 is CASSFYPSGANVLTF. CDR3 sequence (DNA): TGTGCCAGCAGCTTTTATCCCTCTGGGGCCAACGTCCTGACTTTC.

This clone was seen once. The J gene is TRBJ2-2, the V gene TRBV7-8, with a possible D match to TRBD2 (7 bases). V lost 6 bases and J lost 5, with 13 bases in between. CDR1 is SGHVS and CDR2 is FQNEAQ in the germline V gene. This CDR3 spans 14 amino acids. The CDR3 here is CASRYRGATGELFF. DNA of the CDR3: TGTGCCAGCAGATATCGGGGGGCAACCGGGGAGCTGTTTTTT.

DNA of the CDR3: TGTGCCAGCGATCCCCTACGTCGTGGCTACACCTTC. Translation gives CASDPLRRGYTF. The J gene is TRBJ1-2, the V gene TRBV6-1, with D unresolved. V shed 8 bases and J shed 7 bases, with 14 bases lying between them. CDR3 length: 12 residues. Germline values: CDR1 MNHNS, CDR2 SASEGT.

The J gene is TRBJ1-1, the V gene TRBV19; possibly TRBD1 for D (5 bases). V lost 3 bases to trimming and J lost 1 base, with 12 bases between them. The CDR3 contains 15 residues. The V gene's germline CDR1 is LNHDA and CDR2 SQIVND (reference sequence). CDR3 amino acids: CASSIHRTTNTEAFF. In nucleotides, the CDR3 is TGTGCCAGTAGTATCCACAGGACGACGAACACTGAAGCTTTCTTT.

This clone was detected a few times. V is TRBV28 and J is TRBJ2-7; 10 bases map to TRBD1. Germline V gives CDR1 MDHEN, CDR2 SYDVKM. The length of the CDR3 is 16 residues. Trimming cost V 5 bases and J 3 bases; bases outside gene matches: 10. CDR3: CASSRTRDRGHYEQYF. In DNA, the CDR3 is TGTGCCAGCAGTCGTACCCGGGACAGGGGTCACTACGAGCAGTACTTC.

The chain joins TRBV28 to TRBJ1-1, with D unresolved. Germline loops: CDR1 MDHEN, CDR2 SYDVKM. V was trimmed by 4 bases and J by 7 bases, leaving 13 bases between them. This CDR3 has 13 amino acids. The CDR3 loop is CASSWPVRSEAFF. CDR3 coding DNA: TGTGCCAGCAGTTGGCCCGTCCGCAGTGAAGCTTTCTTT.

The chain is built from TRBV5-8 and TRBJ2-5; D possibly corresponds to TRBD2 (6 bases). V was trimmed by 2 bases and J by 3 bases, leaving 14 bases between them. CDR1 SGHTS and CDR2 YDEGEE come from the germline V gene. The CDR3 runs to 15 residues. The CDR3 is CASSFPGGRKETQYF. In DNA form, the CDR3 reads TGTGCCAGCAGCTTTCCCGGGGGAAGAAAAGAGACCCAGTACTTC.

The V and J genes are TRBV4-2 and TRBJ2-7; TRBD2 might be the D (5 bases). Germline V gene data show CDR1 as LGHNA and CDR2 as YNFKEQ. Trimming pared 3 bases from V and 4 bases from J, leaving 16 bases between. The CDR3 is 15 amino acids. CDR3: CASSQADGIQYEQYF. As DNA, the CDR3 is TGTGCCAGCAGCCAGGCCGACGGGATACAATACGAGCAGTACTTC.

This chain connects TRBV6-5 to TRBJ1-5; D uncertain. The V and J ends lost 0 bases and 1 base respectively, with 4 bases between them. The CDR3 covers 14 residues. In germline, CDR1 is MNHEY, CDR2 SVGAGI. CDR3 residues: CASSYSTSNQPQHF. The DNA of the CDR3 is TGTGCCAGCAGTTACTCGACCAGCAATCAGCCCCAGCATTTT.

This rearrangement joins TRBV7-8 to TRBJ2-5; possible D gene TRBD2, 6 bases. This CDR3 has 15 amino acids. The V gene's germline CDR1 is SGHVS and CDR2 FQNEAQ. V lost 5 bases to trimming and J lost 5 bases, with 18 bases between them. CDR3 protein: CASSRGLGGDETQYF. The CDR3, as DNA: TGTGCCAGCAGCCGAGGTTTGGGGGGAGATGAGACCCAGTACTTC.

This clone was counted once. J is TRBJ2-3 and V is TRBV6-4, with no clear D. CDR1 is MRHNA, CDR2 SNTAGT, per germline. Trimming cost V 6 bases and J 1 base, with 11 bases left between them. The CDR3 extends over 14 amino acids. The CDR3 DNA reads TGTGCCAGCAGCCCCGACTGGGGCACAGATACGCAGTATTTT. It is translated as CASSPDWGTDTQYF.

This chain connects TRBV6-5 to TRBJ2-1, with D hard to call. Per the germline V gene, CDR1 is MNHEY and CDR2 is SVGAGI. The CDR3 covers 13 residues. V was cut by 5 bases and J by 7 bases, with 12 bases left in between. In nucleotides, the CDR3 is TGTGCCAGCAGTCTAGGTCAGGAAAATGAGCAGTTCTTC. This encodes CASSLGQENEQFF.

This clone came up a few times. The chain uses TRBV11-3 and TRBJ2-1, with D possibly being TRBD2 (6 bases). Trimming pared 6 bases from V and 8 bases from J, leaving 17 bases between. This CDR3 spans 14 amino acids. Germline lookup yields CDR1 SGHNT and CDR2 YENEEA. CDR3 in DNA: TGTGCCAGCAGTCTGAGGCAGGGCGGGGATGAGCAGTTCTTC. Its translation is CASSLRQGGDEQFF.

This rearrangement joins TRBV28 to TRBJ2-7; D uncertain. CDR1 MDHEN and CDR2 SYDVKM come from the germline V gene. Trimming left V 6 bases short and J 5 bases short, with 20 bases between. CDR3 length: 15 amino acids. CDR3 sequence reads: CASSPHVRPAHEQYF. The CDR3 DNA reads as TGTGCCAGCAGCCCCCACGTACGTCCGGCCCACGAGCAGTACTTC. The variable domain in full, with the rest retrieved from reference TRBV28 and TRBJ2-7, is DVKVTQSSRYLVKRTGEKVFLECVQDMDHENMFWYRQDPGLGLRLIYFSYDVKMKEKGDIPEGYSVSREKKERFSLILESASTNQTSMYLCASSPHVRPAHEQYFGPGTRLTVT.

As to this clone: Its ends do not fully match the called genes, so a read error is possible. The rearrangement links TRBV7-7 to TRBJ2-3, with TRBD2 as a possible D gene (7 bases). The V gene's germline CDR1 is SSHAT and CDR2 FNYEAQ (reference sequence). This CDR3 region has 15 residues. CDR3 coding DNA: TGTGCTAGCAGCTTAGGGAGGGGGAGCACAGATACGCAGTATTTT. Translated, it gives CASSLGRGSTDTQYF. Filled out from reference TRBV7-7 and TRBJ2-3, the complete variable domain reads GAGVSQSPRYKVTKRGQDVTLRCDPISSHATLYWYQQALGQGPEFLTYFNYEAQPDKSGLPSDRFSAERPEGSISTLTIQRTEQRDSAMYRCASSLGRGSTDTQYFGPGTRLTVL.

This clone has just one count. The chain carries TRBV5-1 and TRBJ1-2; the D is unclear. The CDR3 extends over 15 amino acids. The V end lost 1 base, the J end lost 3 bases, and 13 bases lay between the germline ends. Germline CDR1 reads SGHRS; CDR2 reads YFSETQ. DNA of the CDR3: TGCGCCAGCAGCTTGCAGGAGCCCGGGGACTATGGCTACACCTTC. Translation: CASSLQEPGDYGYTF.

The J gene is TRBJ1-6, the V gene TRBV9; D remains unclear. The V and J ends lost 0 bases and 6 bases respectively, with 10 bases between them. Germline assignment: CDR1 SGDLS and CDR2 YYNGEE. This CDR3 is 15 amino acids long. Here the CDR3 reads CASSVGVVSNSPLHF. The CDR3, as DNA: TGTGCCAGCAGCGTAGGTGTGGTTTCTAATTCACCCCTCCACTTT.

The V gene is TRBV7-2, the J gene TRBJ1-6; 8 bases are shared with TRBD1. The CDR3 covers 15 residues. The V and J ends lost 5 bases and 7 bases, in that order; junction bases with no gene match: 7. Germline CDR1 SGHTA, CDR2 FQGNSA. The CDR3 sequence: CASSILTGGNSPLHF. For the CDR3, the DNA is TGTGCCAGCAGCATCCTAACAGGGGGAAATTCACCCCTCCACTTT.

The V gene is TRBV4-3, the J gene TRBJ1-2, with 7 bases identical to TRBD1. Germline V gene lookup returns CDR1 LGHNA and CDR2 YSLEER. V lost 0 bases to trimming and J lost 4 bases; unmatched junction nucleotides: 2. CDR3 size: 14 residues. The CDR3 reads CASSQDAGGYGYTF. The CDR3 DNA sequence: TGCGCCAGCAGCCAAGATGCAGGGGGCTATGGCTACACCTTC.

This clone was seen once. V usage is TRBV14 and J usage is TRBJ1-2, with no clear D. V was clipped by 1 base and J by 4 bases, with 13 bases between them. The CDR3 is 15 amino acids. The germline V gene has CDR1 SGHDN and CDR2 FVKESK. In DNA, the CDR3 is TGTGCCAGCAGCCAAGTCACGGGGAGAGGCTATGGCTACACCTTC. Its protein product is CASSQVTGRGYGYTF.

The chain carries TRBV7-2 and TRBJ1-1; D gene ambiguous. V lost 7 bases and J lost 1, with 13 bases in between. Looked up from germline, CDR1 is SGHTA and CDR2 is FQGNSA. The CDR3 length is 14 residues. CDR3 nucleotides: TGTGCCAGCACCCCCGGAACAGCGAACACTGAAGCTTTCTTT. This sequence encodes CASTPGTANTEAFF.

The genes are TRBV5-4 and TRBJ1-6; no reliable D call. The germline V gene encodes CDR1 SGHNT and CDR2 YYREEE (reference sequence). This CDR3 contains 14 residues. Trimming stripped 1 base from V and 4 bases from J, with 6 bases between. CDR3 loop: CASSLTLYNSPLHF. CDR3 in DNA: TGTGCCAGCAGCTTGACCCTATATAATTCACCCCTCCACTTT.

The chain uses TRBV7-6 and TRBJ2-7; D gene uncertain. V was clipped by 0 bases and J by 6 bases, with 9 bases between them. Germline loops: CDR1 SGHVS, CDR2 FNYEAQ. This CDR3 contains 13 residues. CDR3: CASSLAAGLEQYF. The CDR3 region has the DNA TGTGCCAGCAGCTTAGCGGCCGGTCTCGAGCAGTACTTC.

The rearrangement joins TRBV11-1 to TRBJ2-1; possibly TRBD2 for D (7 bases). The CDR3 contains 13 residues. V shed 4 bases and J shed 9 bases, with 13 bases lying between them. Germline V gene data show CDR1 as SGHAT and CDR2 as FQDESV (reference sequence). The CDR3 region is CASSSERGGEQFF. The CDR3 DNA reads as TGTGCCAGCAGCTCAGAAAGGGGGGGTGAGCAGTTCTTC.

The rearrangement joins TRBV14 to TRBJ2-3; D is undetermined. The CDR3 is 13 amino acids. Germline V gene data show CDR1 as SGHDN and CDR2 as FVKESK. V was clipped by 1 base and J by 4 bases, with 6 bases between them. CDR3 amino acids: CASSQAIADTQYF. CDR3 coding DNA: TGTGCCAGCAGCCAAGCCATTGCAGATACGCAGTATTTT.

The rearrangement links TRBV29-1 to TRBJ2-3, with a weak D call TRBD2 (6 bases). The V gene's germline CDR1 is SQVTM and CDR2 ANQGSEA. The CDR3 spans 13 residues. V shed 5 bases and J shed 6 bases, with 15 bases lying between them. CDR3 region: CSVRGTLVDTQYF. In DNA form, the CDR3 reads TGCAGCGTTCGCGGGACCCTAGTGGATACGCAGTATTTT.